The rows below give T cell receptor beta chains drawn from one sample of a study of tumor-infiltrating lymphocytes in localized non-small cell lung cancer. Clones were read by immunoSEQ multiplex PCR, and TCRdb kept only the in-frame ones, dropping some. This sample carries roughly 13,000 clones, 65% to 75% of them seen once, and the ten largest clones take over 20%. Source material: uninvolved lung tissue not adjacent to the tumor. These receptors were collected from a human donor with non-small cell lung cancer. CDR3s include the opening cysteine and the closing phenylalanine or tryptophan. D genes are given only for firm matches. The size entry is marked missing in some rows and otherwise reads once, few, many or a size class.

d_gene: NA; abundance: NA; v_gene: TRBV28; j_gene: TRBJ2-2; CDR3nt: TGTGCCAGCACTCGAGGTGGGCCCAACACCGGGGAGCTGTTTTTT; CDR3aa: CASTRGGPNTGELFF
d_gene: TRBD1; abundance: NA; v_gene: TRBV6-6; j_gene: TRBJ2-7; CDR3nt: TGTGCCAGCAGTTCACAGGGGGCAGGGGAGCAGTACTTC; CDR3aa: CASSSQGAGEQYF
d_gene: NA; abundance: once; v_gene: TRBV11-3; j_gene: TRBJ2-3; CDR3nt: TGTGCCAGCAGCTTAGGCCTTTCTGGAGGAGCTGAAGATACGCAGTATTTT; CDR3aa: CASSLGLSGGAEDTQYF
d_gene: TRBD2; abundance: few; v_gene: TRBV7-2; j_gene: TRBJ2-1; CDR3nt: TGTGCCAGCAGCTGGGGACTAATCTCCTACAATGAGCAGTTCTTC; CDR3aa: CASSWGLISYNEQFF
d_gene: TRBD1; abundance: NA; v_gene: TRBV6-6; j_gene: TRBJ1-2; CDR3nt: TGTGCCAGCAATACCGGACAGGGGGCCTATGGCTACACCTTC; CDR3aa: CASNTGQGAYGYTF
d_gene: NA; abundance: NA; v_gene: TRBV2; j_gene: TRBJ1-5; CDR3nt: TGTGCCAGCCACAGGGAAAATAGCAATCAGCCCCAGCATTTT; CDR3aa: CASHRENSNQPQHF
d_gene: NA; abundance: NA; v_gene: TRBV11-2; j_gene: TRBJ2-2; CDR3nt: TGTGCCAGCAGCTTCCAGCCGAACACCGGGGAGCTGTTTTTT; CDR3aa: CASSFQPNTGELFF
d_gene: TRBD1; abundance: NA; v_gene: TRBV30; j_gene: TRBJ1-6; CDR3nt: TGTGCCTGGAGTGTACTTGGGGGACAGGGGGCATCACCCCTCCACTTT; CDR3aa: CAWSVLGGQGASPLHF
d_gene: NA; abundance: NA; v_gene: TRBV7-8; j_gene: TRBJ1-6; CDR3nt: TGTGCCAGCAGCTTAGCAGCGAGGATCACCTATAATTCACCCCTCCACTTT; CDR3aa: CASSLAARITYNSPLHF
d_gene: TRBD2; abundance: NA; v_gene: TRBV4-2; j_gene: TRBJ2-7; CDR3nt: TGTGCCAGCAGCCTGACTAGCGGGAGTTACGAGCAGTACTTC; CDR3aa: CASSLTSGSYEQYF
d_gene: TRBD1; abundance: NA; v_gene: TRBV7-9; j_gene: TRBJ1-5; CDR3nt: TGTGCCAGCAGCTTAGGGACAGGGATTGACAATCAGCCCCAGCATTTT; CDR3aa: CASSLGTGIDNQPQHF
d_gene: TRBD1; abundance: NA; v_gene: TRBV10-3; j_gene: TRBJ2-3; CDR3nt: TGTGCCATCAGCCGATCGGACAGGTCTAGCACAGATACGCAGTATTTT; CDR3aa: CAISRSDRSSTDTQYF
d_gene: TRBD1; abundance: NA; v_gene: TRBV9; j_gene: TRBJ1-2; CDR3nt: TGTGCCAGCAGCCCAGGGGGCCGACAGGACGACTATGGCTACACCTTC; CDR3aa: CASSPGGRQDDYGYTF
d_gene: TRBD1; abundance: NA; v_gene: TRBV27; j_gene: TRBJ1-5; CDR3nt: TGTGCCAGCAGTAACAGGGGTACCAATCAGCCCCAGCATTTT; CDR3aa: CASSNRGTNQPQHF
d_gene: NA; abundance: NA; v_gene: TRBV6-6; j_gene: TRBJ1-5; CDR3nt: TGTGCCAGCAGTTACGACGGCCATAGCAATCAGCCCCAGCATTTT; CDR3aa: CASSYDGHSNQPQHF
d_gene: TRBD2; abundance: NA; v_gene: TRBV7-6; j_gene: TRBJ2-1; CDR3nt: TGTGCCAGCAGCCGGGGGGTGGTCCGCCACAATGAGCAGTTCTTC; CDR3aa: CASSRGVVRHNEQFF